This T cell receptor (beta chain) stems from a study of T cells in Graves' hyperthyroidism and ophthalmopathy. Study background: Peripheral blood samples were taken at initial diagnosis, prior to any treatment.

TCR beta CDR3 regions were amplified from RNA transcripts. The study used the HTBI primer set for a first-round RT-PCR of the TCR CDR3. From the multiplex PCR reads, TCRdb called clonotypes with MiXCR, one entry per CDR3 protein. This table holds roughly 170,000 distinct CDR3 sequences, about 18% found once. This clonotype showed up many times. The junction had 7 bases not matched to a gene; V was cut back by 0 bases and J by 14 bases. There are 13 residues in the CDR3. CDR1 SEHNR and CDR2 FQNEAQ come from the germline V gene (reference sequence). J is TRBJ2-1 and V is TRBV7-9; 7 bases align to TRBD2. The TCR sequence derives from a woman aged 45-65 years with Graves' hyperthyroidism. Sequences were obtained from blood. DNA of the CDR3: TGTGCCAGCAGCTTAGCGATTAAGGGGAGGGAGTTCTTC. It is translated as CASSLAIKGREFF.